Presented here are 2 T cell receptor beta chains from one specimen sequenced in a study of shared clonotypes between healthy human individuals. Some clones are missing from TCRdb's copy, which holds only in-frame ones; the method was immunoSEQ multiplex PCR. This table holds hundreds of thousands of clones, 90% to 96% found once. Sequencing was performed on naive CD4+ T cells sorted from blood. Subset given: CD45RA+ positively selected. The receptors originated from a woman aged 25 to 39 in good health.

The J gene is TRBJ2-5, the V gene TRBV19; tentative D call: TRBD2 (7 bases). The V and J ends lost 10 bases and 4 bases respectively, with 19 bases between them. This CDR3 is built from 14 residues. The germline gives CDR1 LNHDA, CDR2 SQIVND (reference sequence). Written as DNA, the CDR3 is TGTGCCACCACGGATTCGGCGGGGGCAGAGACCCAGTACTTC. As protein: CATTDSAGAETQYF. Drawing the rest from reference TRBV19 and TRBJ2-5, the complete variable domain is DGGITQSPKYLFRKEGQNVTLSCEQNLNHDAMYWYRQDPGQGLRLIYYSQIVNDFQKGDIAEGYSVSREKKESFPLTVTSAQKNPTAFYLCATTDSAGAETQYFGPGTRLLVL.

The chain is built from TRBV30 and TRBJ2-7; D is uncertain. V lost 0 bases, J lost 3 bases, and 9 bases lay in between. CDR3 length equals 13 residues. Looked up from germline, CDR1 is GTSNPN and CDR2 is SVGIG (reference sequence). The CDR3, as DNA: TGTGCCTGGAGTGTACTAACAGTCTACGAGCAGTACTTC. It yields the protein CAWSVLTVYEQYF.